The 28 T cell receptor beta chains below all came from one sample that was sequenced in a study of identical twins. From the 5' RACE reads, TCRdb called clonotypes with MiXCR, one entry per CDR3 protein. The data show around 470,000 distinct CDR3 sequences, 14% seen once. The data also belong to a second study, concerning yellow fever vaccine responses in identical twins.

Sequences were obtained from CD4+ T cells sorted from blood. These receptors were taken from a woman aged 18-30 years in good health.

This clonotype was counted a few times. The chain recombines TRBV9 with TRBJ2-1, with TRBD2 matching 7 bases. The CDR3 has 17 amino acids. With V trimmed by 0 bases and J by 10 bases, 16 bases remained unmatched. Germline V gives CDR1 SGDLS, CDR2 YYNGEE. The CDR3 region has the DNA TGTGCCAGCAGCGTAGCACCCGGGGGGTCGGGCATTGGCGAGCAGTTCTTC. Amino acids: CASSVAPGGSGIGEQFF.

This clonotype has a handful of counts. The chain is built from TRBV2 and TRBJ2-5; TRBD1 might be the D (6 bases). The germline V gene has CDR1 SNHLY and CDR2 FYNNEI. CDR3 length equals 13 residues. Trimming left V 4 bases short and J 4 bases short, with 10 bases between. The CDR3 reads CASSAQGGETQYF. The CDR3 region has the DNA TGTGCCAGCAGTGCTCAAGGGGGAGAGACCCAGTACTTC.

V usage is TRBV5-1 and J usage is TRBJ2-1; 8 bases are a match to TRBD1. The CDR3 is 15 amino acids. CDR1 is SGHRS, CDR2 YFSETQ, per germline. The V and J ends lost 0 bases and 4 bases, in that order; junction bases with no gene match: 3. The CDR3 reads CASSLGDRTYNEQFF. CDR3 nucleotide sequence: TGCGCCAGCAGCTTGGGGGACAGGACATACAATGAGCAGTTCTTC.

The CDR3 protein is CATRERRSTDTQYF. CDR3 bases: TGCGCCACCCGGGAACGGAGAAGCACAGATACGCAGTATTTT. The chain is built from TRBV10-2 and TRBJ2-3; the D gene is possibly TRBD2 (5 bases). Trimming pared 10 bases from V and 0 bases from J, leaving 14 bases between. The germline V gene encodes CDR1 WSHSY and CDR2 SAAADI. This CDR3 has 14 amino acids.

The sample holds a few counts of this clonotype. This rearrangement joins TRBV5-1 to TRBJ2-7, with 8 bases fitting TRBD1. V was clipped by 4 bases and J by 1 base; unmatched bases: 10. Germline V gene lookup returns CDR1 SGHRS and CDR2 YFSETQ. The CDR3 runs 16 residues. The CDR3 bases are TGCGCCAGCAGCCGAAGACAGGGGCCTTTTTCCTACGAGCAGTACTTC. This encodes CASSRRQGPFSYEQYF. Filled out from reference TRBV5-1 and TRBJ2-7, the complete variable domain reads KAGVTQTPRYLIKTRGQQVTLSCSPISGHRSVSWYQQTPGQGLQFLFEYFSETQRNKGNFPGRFSGRQFSNSRSEMNVSTLELGDSALYLCASSRRQGPFSYEQYFGPGTRLTVT.

The chain links TRBV20-1 to TRBJ1-2, with D possibly TRBD1 on 5 matching bases. Trimming removed 7 bases from V and 8 bases from J, with 14 bases in between. The CDR3 covers 11 residues. CDR1 is DFQATT and CDR2 is SNEGSKA in the germline V gene (reference sequence). CDR3 DNA sequence: TGCAGTGTCCCGCGTGGGGACGGCTACACCTTC. Translation: CSVPRGDGYTF.

V usage is TRBV5-6 and J usage is TRBJ2-7, with TRBD2 identical over 8 bases. Germline V gives CDR1 SGHDT, CDR2 YYEEEE. The CDR3 length is 16 residues. The J segment lost 3 bases and the V segment lost 3 bases, leaving 11 bases of the junction unmatched. The DNA for the CDR3 is TGTGCCAGCAGCTCGGGGACTAGTTTTATTCTCTACGAGCAGTACTTC. This gives the protein CASSSGTSFILYEQYF.

The rearrangement uses TRBV5-6 and TRBJ2-7; D is ambiguous. The CDR3 is made up of 12 amino acids. Trimming took off 3 bases at V and 7 bases at J, with 11 bases between the two ends. Germline CDR1 reads SGHDT; CDR2 reads YYEEEE. The CDR3 reads CASSSTTGEQYF. CDR3 coding DNA: TGTGCCAGCAGCTCTACCACCGGGGAGCAGTACTTC.

This clonotype was counted a few times. This chain links TRBV4-1 with TRBJ2-2; D tentatively reads TRBD1 or TRBD2 (5 bases each). Trimming pared 1 base from V and 6 bases from J, leaving 12 bases between. CDR1 and CDR2 (germline): MGHRA, YSYEKL. The CDR3 is 15 amino acids. In DNA form, the CDR3 reads TGCGCCAGCAGCCAAGCCGGGACCCCCGCCGGGGAGCTGTTTTTT. The encoded protein is CASSQAGTPAGELFF.

This clonotype was counted ten times or more. J is TRBJ2-1 and V is TRBV12-3 or TRBV12-4; the match to TRBD2 covers 15 bases. The CDR3 consists of 17 residues. With V trimmed by 4 bases and J by 4 bases, 5 bases remained unmatched. CDR3 DNA sequence: TGTGCCAGCAGTTCACCCGGGACTAGCGGGGGGTACAATGAGCAGTTCTTC. Its translation: CASSSPGTSGGYNEQFF.

This clonotype showed up many times. This rearrangement joins TRBV20-1 to TRBJ2-7; TRBD1 is a possible D gene (5 bases). The V and J ends lost 7 bases and 0 bases respectively, with 13 bases between them. Germline CDR1 and CDR2: DFQATT and SNEGSKA (reference sequence). The CDR3 runs to 13 residues. CDR3 region: CSVTRGISYEQYF. The CDR3 bases are TGCAGTGTCACAAGGGGAATCTCCTACGAGCAGTACTTC.

The rearrangement links TRBV3-1 to TRBJ2-7, with TRBD2 matching over 7 bases. This CDR3 contains 13 residues. With V trimmed by 3 bases and J by 4 bases, 3 bases remained unmatched. CDR1 and CDR2 from the germline V gene are LGHDT and YNNKEL (reference sequence). This CDR3 is CASSQTSFYEQYF. The CDR3 DNA follows: TGTGCCAGCAGCCAGACTAGCTTTTACGAGCAGTACTTC.

A few counts support this clonotype. DNA for the CDR3: TGTGCCAGCAGTGAAGCGGTACTTGGCTATGGCTACACCTTC. Amino acids: CASSEAVLGYGYTF. The genes are TRBV6-1 and TRBJ1-2; D is unclear. Per germline, CDR1 MNHNS and CDR2 SASEGT. This CDR3 region has 14 residues. V gave up 0 bases and J gave up 4 bases, with 9 bases separating them.

This clonotype appeared a few times. DNA of the CDR3: TGTGCCAGCAGCCCATCTAGCGGCCTCTACAATGAGCAGTTCTTC. Its protein is CASSPSSGLYNEQFF. This sequence joins TRBV6-2 or TRBV6-3 and TRBJ2-1, with 7 bases that match TRBD2. V shed 6 bases, J shed 3 bases, and the junction held 8 bases outside the gene matches. The CDR3 length is 15 residues. Germline values: CDR1 MNHEY, CDR2 SVGEGT.

Many counts were recorded for this clonotype. The chain links TRBV29-1 to TRBJ2-7; no firm D call. Trimming cost V 5 bases and J 3 bases, with 8 bases left between them. The CDR3 is made up of 11 amino acids. Germline V gives CDR1 SQVTM, CDR2 ANQGSEA. The CDR3 DNA follows: TGCAGCGTTCTCACGGTCTACGAGCAGTACTTC. Its protein is CSVLTVYEQYF.

The V call is TRBV7-9, the J call TRBJ2-3; 9 nucleotides align to TRBD1. The length of the CDR3 is 15 residues. Germline CDR1 reads SEHNR; CDR2 reads FQNEAQ (reference sequence). V was clipped by 5 bases and J by 2 bases; unmatched bases: 5. The CDR3, as DNA: TGTGCCAGCAGCCCCGGGGACAGGGTCACAGATACGCAGTATTTT. Amino acids: CASSPGDRVTDTQYF.

This clonotype was detected a few times. The V gene is TRBV6-2 or TRBV6-3, the J gene TRBJ2-1, with D perhaps being TRBD1 or TRBD2 (5 bases each). Germline lookup yields CDR1 MNHEY and CDR2 SVGEGT. This CDR3 is built from 12 residues. V lost 3 bases and J 9 bases, leaving 9 bases between the germline ends. The CDR3 region is CASSYGTGEQFF. The CDR3 region has the DNA TGTGCCAGCAGTTATGGGACCGGTGAGCAGTTCTTC.

This rearrangement joins TRBV7-2 to TRBJ2-7, with no clear D. Germline V lookup: CDR1 SGHTA, CDR2 FQGNSA. This CDR3 contains 9 residues. The V end lost 10 bases, the J end lost 2 bases, and 3 bases lay between the germline ends. The CDR3 DNA follows: TGTGCCAACCCCTACGAGCAGTACTTC. It codes for CANPYEQYF. The whole variable domain, remainder taken from reference TRBV7-2 and TRBJ2-7, is GAGVSQSPSNKVTEKGKDVELRCDPISGHTALYWYRQSLGQGLEFLIYFQGNSAPDKSGLPSDRFSAERTGGSVSTLTIQRTQQEDSAVYLCANPYEQYFGPGTRLTVT.

This chain links TRBV20-1 with TRBJ2-7, with D possibly matching TRBD1 (6 bases). Trimming pared 2 bases from V and 3 bases from J, leaving 20 bases between. In germline, CDR1 is DFQATT, CDR2 SNEGSKA (reference sequence). There are 16 residues in the CDR3. The CDR3 is CSARSITGTQSYEQYF. For the CDR3, the DNA is TGCAGTGCTAGATCCATCACAGGGACGCAAAGCTACGAGCAGTACTTC.

In this sample, this clonotype turned up a few times. The rearrangement joins TRBV5-1 to TRBJ1-1, with a weak D call TRBD1 (5 bases). This CDR3 is built from 13 residues. Deletions cut 4 bases from V and 5 bases from J, with 12 bases between. Germline V gene lookup returns CDR1 SGHRS and CDR2 YFSETQ. The CDR3: CASSLNRRTEAFF. The DNA for the CDR3 is TGCGCCAGCAGCCTAAACAGGAGGACTGAAGCTTTCTTT.

This chain uses TRBV29-1 with TRBJ2-2; 9 bases map to TRBD2. Trimming removed 5 bases from V and 2 bases from J; junction bases left unmatched: 6. Looked up from germline, CDR1 is SQVTM and CDR2 is ANQGSEA. CDR3 length: 15 residues. This CDR3 is CSVLGTSSNTGELFF. In DNA, the CDR3 is TGCAGCGTTCTGGGGACTAGCAGCAACACCGGGGAGCTGTTTTTT.

The chain carries TRBV6-6 and TRBJ2-2; TRBD1 is a possible D gene (6 bases). CDR3 length: 13 amino acids. V shed 5 bases and J shed 6 bases, with 10 bases lying between them. The V gene's germline CDR1 is MNHNY and CDR2 SVGAGI (reference sequence). The DNA of the CDR3 is TGTGCCAGCAGTCAACAGGGACCCGGGGAGCTGTTTTTT. Amino acids: CASSQQGPGELFF.

V usage is TRBV3-1 and J usage is TRBJ2-3, with D unresolved. V shed 4 bases and J shed 5 bases, with 10 bases lying between them. This CDR3 is built from 13 residues. Germline lookup yields CDR1 LGHDT and CDR2 YNNKEL (reference sequence). CDR3 region: CASSRSVGDTQYF. In nucleotides, the CDR3 is TGTGCCAGCAGCCGAAGCGTTGGAGATACGCAGTATTTT.

The V and J genes are TRBV10-3 and TRBJ2-7; tentative D call: TRBD1 (6 bases). CDR3 length: 13 amino acids. Between the trimmed V and J ends, which lost 2 bases and 3 bases, there was a span of 8 bases. CDR1 and CDR2 from the germline V gene are ENHRY and SYGVKD. The CDR3 loop reads CAISELGGYEQYF. CDR3 bases: TGTGCCATCAGTGAGCTAGGGGGCTACGAGCAGTACTTC.

The chain combines TRBV12-3 or TRBV12-4 with TRBJ2-5, with D maybe TRBD2 (7 bases). The CDR3 loop spans 17 amino acids. Trimming cost V 4 bases and J 7 bases, with 25 bases left between them. The CDR3 here is CASSSYLGGLSDWTQYF. The CDR3 DNA sequence: TGTGCCAGCAGTTCTTACTTGGGGGGGCTTTCCGATTGGACCCAGTACTTC.

This clonotype was counted between two and nine times. V usage is TRBV7-2 and J usage is TRBJ2-5; a weak D match, TRBD2 (6 bases). Germline-derived CDR1 and CDR2 are SGHTA and FQGNSA. Trimming left V 3 bases short and J 1 base short, with 12 bases between. This CDR3 has 15 residues. The CDR3 spells CASSFGTSLQETQYF. In nucleotides, the CDR3 is TGTGCCAGCAGCTTCGGAACTAGCCTCCAAGAGACCCAGTACTTC.

This clonotype showed up just a few times. The rearrangement uses TRBV6-1 and TRBJ2-4; the match to TRBD2 covers 12 bases. The ends lost 6 bases at V and 1 base at J; junction bases unmatched: 4. Germline V gene lookup returns CDR1 MNHNS and CDR2 SASEGT. The CDR3 length is 16 residues. The CDR3 region has the DNA TGTGCCAGCAGCCCTACTAGCGGGAGGGCCAAAAACATTCAGTACTTC. As protein: CASSPTSGRAKNIQYF.

This clonotype was recorded a few times. This chain links TRBV4-3 with TRBJ2-7; 9 bases line up with TRBD1. Germline V lookup: CDR1 LGHNA, CDR2 YSLEER. The J segment lost 5 bases and the V segment lost 0 bases, leaving 5 bases of the junction unmatched. The CDR3 sequence is 15 residues long. As DNA, the CDR3 is TGCGCCAGCAGCCAAGATTGGACAGGGGAGGACGAGCAGTACTTC. Its protein product is CASSQDWTGEDEQYF.